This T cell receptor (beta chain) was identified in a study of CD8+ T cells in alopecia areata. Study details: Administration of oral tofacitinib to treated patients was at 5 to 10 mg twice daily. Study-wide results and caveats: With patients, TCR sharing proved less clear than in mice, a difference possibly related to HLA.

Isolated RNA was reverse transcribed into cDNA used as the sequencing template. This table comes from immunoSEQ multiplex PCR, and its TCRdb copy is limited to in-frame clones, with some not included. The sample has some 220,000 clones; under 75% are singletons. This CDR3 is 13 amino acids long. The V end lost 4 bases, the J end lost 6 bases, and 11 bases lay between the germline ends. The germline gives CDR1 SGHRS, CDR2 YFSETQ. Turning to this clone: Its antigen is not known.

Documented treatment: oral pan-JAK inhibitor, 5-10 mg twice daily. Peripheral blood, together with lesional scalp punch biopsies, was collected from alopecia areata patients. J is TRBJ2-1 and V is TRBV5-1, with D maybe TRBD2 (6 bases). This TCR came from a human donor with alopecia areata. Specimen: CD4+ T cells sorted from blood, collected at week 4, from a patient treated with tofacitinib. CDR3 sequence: CASSAGTVNEQFF. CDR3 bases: TGCGCCAGCAGCGCCGGGACTGTCAATGAGCAGTTCTTC.